The rows below give T cell receptor beta chains drawn from one sample of a study of blood T cell repertoires in COVID-19. Sequenced by immunoSEQ multiplex PCR; TCRdb stores in-frame clones only, minus some. Of about 60,000 clones listed, roughly 87% are singletons. Sequencing was performed on peripheral blood. The receptors stem from a human donor with acute or convalescent COVID-19. The donor label of this sample is uncertain. The CDR3 runs from the conserved cysteine through the conserved F or W. Size is omitted from some rows. Given values are once, few, many or a class for expanded clones.

NA,TRBV7-8,TRBJ2-1,CASSSRQVQNEQFF
NA,TRBV18,TRBJ1-2,CASSPPLAAGGYTF
NA,TRBV6-6,TRBJ1-5,CASSPRQGVRSNQPQHF
NA,TRBV24-1,TRBJ2-5,CATSDLGTGTDGETQYF
NA,TRBV5-1,TRBJ2-3,CASSGWDRGTDTQYF
NA,TRBV7-2,TRBJ2-6,CASSLGGQGANVLTF
NA,TRBV3-1/TRBV3-2,TRBJ1-6,CASSQDEGWSPLHF
NA,TRBV5-6,TRBJ2-7,CASSWGTGSTYEQYF
NA,TRBV18,TRBJ1-2,CASSPGTDSYGYTF
once,TRBV6-5,TRBJ1-1,CASSWRQDPEAFF
NA,TRBV29-1,TRBJ2-2,CSVERRRTGGSGELFF
few,TRBV28,TRBJ1-6,CASSPGGQDLISYNSPLHF
NA,TRBV9,TRBJ2-3,CASSAGGVGGTDTQYF
few,TRBV5-1,TRBJ2-7,CASSNSDNPGEQYF
NA,TRBV18,TRBJ2-4,CASSPGQGGGIQYF
NA,TRBV5-4,TRBJ2-7,CASSLGASLWYF
NA,TRBV5-1,TRBJ2-1,CASSLAGGPSGGNEQFF
NA,TRBV10-3,TRBJ2-7,CAISPGGTSAYEQYF
NA,TRBV5-4,TRBJ1-3,CASSFYDRAGNTIYF
NA,TRBV19,TRBJ1-5,CASSIDPGTGTSYSNQPQHF
NA,TRBV18,TRBJ2-5,CASSEVAGGNQETQYF
NA,TRBV3-1/TRBV3-2,TRBJ2-5,CASSPGTAWGSQYF
NA,TRBV18,TRBJ2-5,CASSPGTSGSGEETQYF
NA,TRBV3-1/TRBV3-2,TRBJ2-3,CASSGGAIDTQYF
NA,TRBV5-1,TRBJ1-6,CASSLGQGASSPLHF
NA,TRBV6-6,TRBJ2-3,CATGAEHTDTQYF
NA,TRBV28,TRBJ2-5,CASSLASGDQETQYF
NA,TRBV10-3,TRBJ2-1,CAISLSPGQGSNEQFF
once,TRBV19,TRBJ1-4,CASLPTGGRGKLFF
NA,TRBV5-1,TRBJ2-7,CASSLRQVPGYEQYF
NA,TRBV30,TRBJ1-1,CAWSWGVNTEAFF
NA,TRBV12-3/TRBV12-4,TRBJ2-2,CASSLNTGELFF
NA,TRBV6-5,TRBJ2-3,CASSYVGSGPNTQYF
once,TRBV25-1,TRBJ2-2,CASSDQGLITGELFF
NA,TRBV28,TRBJ1-5,CASRLENQPQHF
NA,TRBV27,TRBJ2-5,CASRPLAGAKETQYF
NA,TRBV3-1/TRBV3-2,TRBJ2-1,CASSQDPLGGHWSYNEQFF
NA,TRBV19,TRBJ2-5,CASSPTGRKETQYF
few,TRBV7-6,TRBJ1-1,CASSPGGGSMNTEAFF
NA,TRBV15,TRBJ1-2,CATSREGGYGYTF
NA,TRBV30,TRBJ2-3,CAWSALAGGGTDTQYF
NA,TRBV21-1,TRBJ1-5,CASSKGDRGQPQHF
NA,TRBV9,TRBJ1-6,CASSVDTSARSPLHF
NA,TRBV28,TRBJ1-5,CASSTPGTGGGNQPQHF
NA,TRBV18,TRBJ1-5,CASSPLPGQGGQPQHF
few,TRBV5-1,TRBJ2-1,CASSPATSGRAEYNEQFF
NA,TRBV5-1,TRBJ2-1,CASSPGTGTYNEQFF
few,TRBV23-1,TRBJ1-5,CASSHPRVHSNQPQHF
NA,TRBV18,TRBJ1-2,CASSRTQGEDGYTF